These 32 T cell receptor beta chains came from one sample sequenced in a study of T cell changes during pregnancy in multiple sclerosis. TCRdb's copy holds only in-frame clones and misses some; the assay was immunoSEQ multiplex PCR. Here the sample spans 20,000 to 25,000 clones, more than 85% being singletons. This specimen consisted of CD4+ T cells from peripheral blood mononuclear cells, obtained in the third trimester of pregnancy. The receptor source for this set is a female donor with multiple sclerosis, enrolled in a pregnancy study.

This chain joins TRBV19 and TRBJ1-5; a possible D gene is TRBD1 (5 bases). This CDR3 is built from 17 residues. Germline V gene lookup returns CDR1 LNHDA and CDR2 SQIVND (reference sequence). Trimming took off 0 bases at V and 1 base at J, with 13 bases between the two ends. CDR3: CASSIDGRGWSNQPQHF. The DNA for the CDR3 is TGTGCCAGTAGTATAGATGGGAGGGGCTGGAGCAATCAGCCCCAGCATTTT.

The chain has TRBV28 and TRBJ2-5, with TRBD1 as a possible D gene (5 bases). Trimming removed 3 bases from V and 1 base from J, with 9 bases in between. The CDR3 sequence is 14 residues long. In germline, CDR1 is MDHEN, CDR2 SYDVKM. The CDR3: CASSFSRAQETQYF. CDR3 bases: TGTGCCAGCAGTTTCAGCAGGGCCCAAGAGACCCAGTACTTC.

The chain carries TRBV5-5 and TRBJ1-2, with TRBD1 as a possible D gene (5 bases). The CDR3 has 14 residues. Trimming cost V 1 base and J 2 bases, with 9 bases left between them. CDR1 is SGHKS and CDR2 is YYEKEE in the germline V gene (reference sequence). CDR3 DNA sequence: TGTGCCAGCAGCTTGAGGGGAGGGAACTATGGCTACACCTTC. Translating gives CASSLRGGNYGYTF.

The chain carries TRBV2 and TRBJ1-2; tentative D call: TRBD1 (5 bases). With 7 bases removed from V and 8 bases from J, the gap between germline ends came to 20 bases. The germline V gene has CDR1 SNHLY and CDR2 FYNNEI. The CDR3 extends over 14 amino acids. CDR3 loop: CASTRSGRGWGYTF. CDR3 in DNA: TGTGCCAGCACGAGGAGCGGTCGGGGGTGGGGCTACACCTTC.

The V and J genes are TRBV10-3 and TRBJ2-3; D is perhaps TRBD1 (6 bases). CDR1 and CDR2 from the germline V gene are ENHRY and SYGVKD. This CDR3 region has 14 residues. Trimming removed 6 bases at V and 5 bases at J, with 15 bases between. CDR3 DNA: TGTGCCATCAGCGGCCGATTAGGGGGAGATACGCAGTATTTT. Translated, it gives CAISGRLGGDTQYF.

Worth noting for this clone: A junction boundary mismatches the germline segment, possibly from a read error. The chain carries TRBV5-1 and TRBJ2-5; 9 bases match TRBD1. The CDR3 contains 13 residues. The germline gives CDR1 SGHRS, CDR2 YFSETQ. The CDR3 nucleotides read TGCGCCAGCAGCTTGGGGACAGGGGCGGCCGGGCACTTC. Its translation is CASSLGTGAAGHF. The complete variable domain, with remaining parts taken from reference TRBV5-1 and TRBJ2-5, reads KAGVTQTPRYLIKTRGQQVTLSCSPISGHRSVSWYQQTPGQGLQFLFEYFSETQRNKGNFPGRFSGRQFSNSRSEMNVSTLELGDSALYLCASSLGTGAAGHFGPGTRLLVL.

The V gene is TRBV4-3, the J gene TRBJ1-4; weak D call: TRBD1 (5 bases). The CDR3 has 15 amino acids. Germline V gene lookup returns CDR1 LGHNA and CDR2 YSLEER. The V end lost 4 bases, the J end lost 6 bases, and 15 bases lay between the germline ends. CDR3 nucleotide sequence: TGCGCCAGCAGCCTGGAGGGGCGAGCGGATGAAAAACTGTTTTTT. This gives the protein CASSLEGRADEKLFF.

The chain uses TRBV6-1 and TRBJ2-7; D may be TRBD1 (5 bases). Per the germline V gene, CDR1 is MNHNS and CDR2 is SASEGT. V dropped 5 bases and J dropped 3 bases, with 8 bases sitting between them. The CDR3 has 12 amino acids. The CDR3 sequence: CASSPTGYEQYF. As DNA, the CDR3 is TGTGCCAGCAGTCCAACAGGCTACGAGCAGTACTTC.

V and J are TRBV4-3 and TRBJ1-4, with 9 positions matching TRBD1. CDR1 is LGHNA, CDR2 YSLEER, per germline. This CDR3 comprises 15 residues. Trimming at V came to 6 bases and at J to 7 bases, leaving 9 bases not matched to a gene. The CDR3 protein is CASSDPGQGGEKLFF. The DNA for the CDR3 is TGCGCCAGCAGTGATCCGGGACAGGGCGGTGAAAAACTGTTTTTT.

The rearrangement links TRBV10-3 to TRBJ2-7, with 7 bases lining up with TRBD1. This CDR3 spans 17 amino acids. Trimming removed 11 bases from V and 4 bases from J; junction bases left unmatched: 23. Germline CDR1 ENHRY, CDR2 SYGVKD. CDR3 nucleotides: TGTGCCGGGGCAGGGGGAAACGTTCGGGTGCGGCCTTACGAGCAGTACTTC. Translating gives CAGAGGNVRVRPYEQYF.

The chain carries TRBV7-3 and TRBJ1-2; D is perhaps TRBD1 (5 bases). The ends were cut back, 2 bases at V and 6 bases at J, with 10 bases in the middle. Germline CDR1 is SGHTA and CDR2 is FQGTGA. The CDR3 is made up of 13 amino acids. In nucleotides, the CDR3 is TGTGCCAGCAGCTTAGGAGGGGATAATGGCTACACCTTC. This translates into CASSLGGDNGYTF.

This rearrangement joins TRBV20-1 to TRBJ2-5; the D gene is possibly TRBD2 (6 bases). This CDR3 comprises 11 residues. CDR1 and CDR2 from the germline V gene are DFQATT and SNEGSKA (reference sequence). The V gene lost 6 bases and the J gene lost 5 bases, with 10 bases spanning the gap. The CDR3 DNA is TGCAGTGCGGAGGGGCGGGAGACCCAGTACTTC. It yields the protein CSAEGRETQYF.

The CDR3 here is CASRLAGGTDTQYF. DNA for the CDR3: TGTGCCAGCAGATTAGCGGGGGGAACAGATACGCAGTATTTT. The chain has TRBV2 and TRBJ2-3; 10 bases are shared with TRBD2. This CDR3 comprises 14 residues. After removal of 6 bases from V and 3 bases from J, the junction contained 3 bases not matched to a gene. Germline assignment: CDR1 SNHLY and CDR2 FYNNEI.

The rearrangement uses TRBV4-2 and TRBJ2-1, with D possibly being TRBD1 (5 bases). Trimming removed 3 bases at V and 4 bases at J, with 13 bases between. The germline CDR1 and CDR2 sequences are LGHNA and YNFKEQ. This CDR3 comprises 15 residues. The DNA for the CDR3 is TGTGCCAGCAGCCACCCCGGCTCAGGGTACAATGAGCAGTTCTTC. Translation gives CASSHPGSGYNEQFF.

The chain employs TRBV15 and TRBJ1-2; possibly TRBD1 for D (6 bases). This CDR3 has 16 residues. The V gene lost 0 bases and the J gene lost 7 bases, with 18 bases spanning the gap. Germline lookup yields CDR1 LNHNV and CDR2 YYDKDF (reference sequence). This CDR3 is CATSRDQEGGGAGYTF. In DNA, the CDR3 is TGTGCCACCAGCAGAGATCAAGAGGGAGGGGGAGCTGGCTACACCTTC.

The gene calls are TRBV5-1 and TRBJ2-3; D possibly corresponds to TRBD1 (8 bases). The V end was cut by 0 bases, the J end by 5 bases, with 10 bases between. Per the germline V gene, CDR1 is SGHRS and CDR2 is YFSETQ. There are 14 residues in the CDR3. The DNA of the CDR3 is TGCGCCAGCAGCTTGGACAGGGGGGGAGATACGCAGTATTTT. Protein: CASSLDRGGDTQYF. The variable domain in full, with the rest retrieved from reference TRBV5-1 and TRBJ2-3, is KAGVTQTPRYLIKTRGQQVTLSCSPISGHRSVSWYQQTPGQGLQFLFEYFSETQRNKGNFPGRFSGRQFSNSRSEMNVSTLELGDSALYLCASSLDRGGDTQYFGPGTRLTVL.

The chain recombines TRBV2 with TRBJ1-4; 7 bases map to TRBD1. J was trimmed by 3 bases and V by 6 bases; bases with no gene match: 4. CDR3 length equals 14 residues. CDR1 and CDR2 from the germline V gene are SNHLY and FYNNEI. The CDR3 bases are TGTGCCAGCAGGGGGACAGAAGCTAATGAAAAACTGTTTTTT. This sequence encodes CASRGTEANEKLFF. Filled out from reference TRBV2 and TRBJ1-4, the complete variable domain reads EPEVTQTPSHQVTQMGQEVILRCVPISNHLYFYWYRQILGQKVEFLVSFYNNEISEKSEIFDDQFSVERPDGSNFTLKIRSTKLEDSAMYFCASRGTEANEKLFFGSGTQLSVL.

This clone was seen only a few times. CDR3 nucleotide sequence: TGTGCCAGCAGTGCAGGAAACTATGGCTACACCTTC. As protein: CASSAGNYGYTF. V is TRBV14 and J is TRBJ1-2; D not resolved. The ends were cut back, 6 bases at V and 2 bases at J, with 7 bases in the middle. The CDR3 loop spans 12 amino acids. The germline CDR1 and CDR2 sequences are SGHDN and FVKESK.

The rearrangement links TRBV5-6 to TRBJ2-1, with TRBD2 identical over 8 bases. Trimming removed 3 bases from V and 7 bases from J; junction bases left unmatched: 9. Germline V lookup: CDR1 SGHDT, CDR2 YYEEEE. CDR3 length: 15 residues. CDR3 nucleotide sequence: TGTGCCAGCAGCTCCCGGGGGGGAATTGGGAATGAGCAGTTCTTC. This codes for CASSSRGGIGNEQFF.

V is TRBV9 and J is TRBJ2-5; TRBD1 might be the D (6 bases). CDR1 is SGDLS and CDR2 is YYNGEE in the germline V gene. The CDR3 runs 13 residues. The V end was cut by 3 bases, the J end by 3 bases, with 9 bases between. This CDR3 reads CASSDRTEETQYF. CDR3 sequence (DNA): TGTGCCAGCAGCGATAGGACAGAAGAGACCCAGTACTTC. Filled out from reference TRBV9 and TRBJ2-5, the complete variable domain reads DSGVTQTPKHLITATGQRVTLRCSPRSGDLSVYWYQQSLDQGLQFLIQYYNGEERAKGNILERFSAQQFPDLHSELNLSSLELGDSALYFCASSDRTEETQYFGPGTRLLVL.

The CDR3 reads CASSPRTGEQYF. CDR3 in DNA: TGTGCCAGCAGCCCTCGGACAGGGGAGCAGTACTTC. The gene calls are TRBV9 and TRBJ2-4, with TRBD1 matching over 9 bases. Germline-derived CDR1 and CDR2 are SGDLS and YYNGEE. V shed 4 bases and J 13 bases; nucleotides not matched to a gene: 6. CDR3 length: 12 amino acids.

This rearrangement joins TRBV5-1 to TRBJ1-1, with D unclear. Germline loops: CDR1 SGHRS, CDR2 YFSETQ. CDR3 size: 14 residues. The V and J ends lost 0 bases and 0 bases respectively, with 6 bases between them. CDR3 amino acids: CASSLGSVNTEAFF. The DNA for the CDR3 is TGCGCCAGCAGCTTGGGATCAGTGAACACTGAAGCTTTCTTT.

The V gene is TRBV7-2, the J gene TRBJ2-3; D remains ambiguous. Between the trimmed V and J ends, which lost 2 bases and 2 bases, there was a span of 8 bases. The germline CDR1 and CDR2 sequences are SGHTA and FQGNSA. The CDR3 extends over 14 amino acids. This chain's CDR3 is CASSLLGATDTQYF. CDR3 coding DNA: TGTGCCAGCAGCTTACTCGGAGCCACAGATACGCAGTATTTT.

The chain has TRBV18 and TRBJ2-1; D is perhaps TRBD1 (6 bases). Trimming cost V 5 bases and J 10 bases, with 15 bases left between them. The CDR3 is 13 amino acids. From germline, CDR1 is KGHSH and CDR2 LQKENI. The CDR3 sequence is CASSANTGNEQFF. CDR3 nucleotide sequence: TGTGCCAGCTCAGCAAACACAGGGAACGAGCAGTTCTTC.

The chain couples TRBV5-4 to TRBJ1-1; 8 positions agree with TRBD1. There are 15 residues in the CDR3. V was pared by 4 bases and J by 0 bases, with 5 bases of the junction left unmatched. Germline CDR1 is SGHNT and CDR2 is YYREEE (reference sequence). This CDR3 reads CASSPGGQVNTEAFF. The CDR3 nucleotides are TGTGCCAGCAGCCCGGGGGGACAGGTGAACACTGAAGCTTTCTTT.

This chain uses TRBV11-3 with TRBJ2-1; 11 bases are shared with TRBD2. This CDR3 spans 16 amino acids. Trimming cost V 1 base and J 1 base; bases outside gene matches: 0. Germline assignment: CDR1 SGHNT and CDR2 YENEEA. CDR3 nucleotide sequence: TGTGCCAGCAGCTTAGGGACTAGCGGGTCCTACAATGAGCAGTTCTTC. It specifies CASSLGTSGSYNEQFF.

The chain carries TRBV10-3 and TRBJ1-5; no clear D gene. Trimming shortened V by 3 bases and J by 0 bases, and 3 bases separated the two germline ends. Germline loops: CDR1 ENHRY, CDR2 SYGVKD. The CDR3 runs to 13 residues. This CDR3 reads CAISDGSNQPQHF. Written as DNA, the CDR3 is TGTGCCATCAGTGACGGTAGCAATCAGCCCCAGCATTTT.

The chain employs TRBV5-1 and TRBJ2-1; TRBD1 agrees at 8 bases. In germline, CDR1 is SGHRS, CDR2 YFSETQ. CDR3 length equals 16 residues. J lost 6 bases, V lost 0 bases, and 8 bases had no gene match. The CDR3: CASSLGWTGRINEQFF. The DNA of the CDR3 is TGCGCCAGCAGCTTGGGGTGGACAGGGCGTATCAATGAGCAGTTCTTC.

This clone was counted only a few times. The gene calls are TRBV2 and TRBJ1-6; 8 nucleotides match TRBD1. With 6 bases clipped from V and 10 bases from J, the junction kept 14 bases outside the gene matches. In germline, CDR1 is SNHLY, CDR2 FYNNEI. The length of the CDR3 is 16 residues. The CDR3 DNA follows: TGTGCCAGCAGCGCTACCCGGGCAGGGGGCAACTCACCCCTCCACTTT. Translated, it gives CASSATRAGGNSPLHF.

The V call is TRBV7-2, the J call TRBJ2-7; 9 nucleotides agree with TRBD1. After removal of 4 bases from V and 2 bases from J, the junction contained 6 bases not matched to a gene. The CDR3 sequence is 15 residues long. CDR1 and CDR2 (germline): SGHTA, FQGNSA. CDR3 sequence: CASSWAGTGTYEQYF. The CDR3 nucleotides are TGTGCCAGCAGCTGGGCCGGGACAGGGACCTACGAGCAGTACTTC.

The V gene is TRBV5-1, the J gene TRBJ2-6; TRBD1 matches at 9 bases. J gave up 3 bases and V 3 bases, and 1 base lay outside the gene matches. From germline, CDR1 is SGHRS and CDR2 YFSETQ. This CDR3 has 15 amino acids. CDR3 residues: CASSWTGVGANVLTF. The CDR3 DNA is TGCGCCAGCAGCTGGACAGGGGTTGGGGCCAACGTCCTGACTTTC. The variable domain in full, with the rest retrieved from reference TRBV5-1 and TRBJ2-6, is KAGVTQTPRYLIKTRGQQVTLSCSPISGHRSVSWYQQTPGQGLQFLFEYFSETQRNKGNFPGRFSGRQFSNSRSEMNVSTLELGDSALYLCASSWTGVGANVLTFGAGSRLTVL.

The rearrangement joins TRBV19 to TRBJ2-7; D may be TRBD1 (5 bases). The V and J ends lost 5 bases and 3 bases respectively, with 17 bases between them. Germline CDR1 reads LNHDA; CDR2 reads SQIVND (reference sequence). The CDR3 is 15 residues long. The CDR3 region is CASSGNRRRGYEQYF. The CDR3 nucleotides read TGTGCCAGTAGTGGTAACAGGAGAAGGGGCTACGAGCAGTACTTC.